The rows below give T cell receptor beta chains drawn from one sample of a study of CD8 T cells in ankylosing spondylitis. Using its own MiXCR run on the 5' RACE reads, TCRdb lists one record per CDR3 protein. The profile shows around 120,000 distinct CDR3 sequences, approximately 14% of them singletons. The material sequenced was blood, either unsorted or a sorted T cell fraction (not recorded which). These TCRs come from a female donor with ankylosing spondylitis or in good health (not recorded which). The CDR3 runs from the conserved cysteine through the conserved F or W. D genes are given only for firm matches. The size entry is marked missing in some rows and otherwise reads once, few, many or a size class.

d_gene,v_gene,j_gene,len,abundance,CDR3nt,CDR3aa
TRBD2,TRBV20-1,TRBJ2-3,18,many,TGCAGTGCTAGAGATGCGGCTAGCGGGAGTTGGGGCACAGATACGCAGTATTTT,CSARDAASGSWGTDTQYF
.,TRBV3-1,TRBJ2-7,11,few,TGTGCCAGCAGCCAAAGCGTAGAGCAGTACTTC,CASSQSVEQYF
.,TRBV5-1,TRBJ2-4,14,many,TGCGCCAGCAGCCGAGAATTAGCCAAAAACATTCAGTACTTC,CASSRELAKNIQYF
.,TRBV29-1,TRBJ2-1,12,many,TGCAGCTCGCGGAGAGGGAACAATGAGCAGTTCTTC,CSSRRGNNEQFF
.,TRBV7-2,TRBJ1-4,14,.,TGTGCCAGCAGCCCAAGGGGAGGTAATGAAGAACTGTTTTTT,CASSPRGGNEELFF
.,TRBV19,TRBJ1-6,17,.,TGTGCCAGTACCTACATCCCCTTTGACCCGCTGGAATCACCCCTCCACTTT,CASTYIPFDPLESPLHF
TRBD1,TRBV2,TRBJ1-3,14,few,TGTGCCAGCAGCAGGGGGTCAGAAGGAAACACCATATATTTT,CASSRGSEGNTIYF
.,TRBV11-2,TRBJ2-3,16,.,TGTGCCAGCAGCCCACGGACGGGGCAGGGAGCAGATACGCAGTATTTT,CASSPRTGQGADTQYF
TRBD1,TRBV12-3/TRBV12-4,TRBJ1-2,12,many,TGTGCCAGCAGAGGGACAGGGCTTGGCTACACCTTC,CASRGTGLGYTF
TRBD2,TRBV12-3/TRBV12-4,TRBJ2-2,16,many,TGTGCCAGCAGCCTAGGTGGCGGGGGGGCCCCCGGGGAGCTGTTTTTT,CASSLGGGGAPGELFF
.,TRBV20-1,TRBJ2-3,11,many,TGCAGTGCTAAGGTTGTAGATACGCAGTATTTT,CSAKVVDTQYF
TRBD1,TRBV18,TRBJ2-5,16,.,TGTGCCGGCTCCCCCGACAGGGAAGGTCTCCCAGAGACCCAGTACTTC,CAGSPDREGLPETQYF
.,TRBV6-5,TRBJ2-7,15,few,TGTGCCAGCAGTTACGCTCGGGACGGAACCTACGAGCAGTACTTC,CASSYARDGTYEQYF
.,TRBV12-3/TRBV12-4,TRBJ2-7,14,many,TGTGCCAGCTCGAACACCCCGGACGGCTACGAGCAGTACTTC,CASSNTPDGYEQYF
TRBD2,TRBV4-2,TRBJ2-1,21,.,TGTGCCAGCAGCCAAGATAGCACTAGCGGGAGGCCTAGCGGTTGGGTGCATGAGCAGTTCTTC,CASSQDSTSGRPSGWVHEQFF
TRBD1,TRBV7-2,TRBJ2-1,15,few,TGTGCCAGCAGCTTAGAGGGACAGAGATACAATGAGCAGTTCTTC,CASSLEGQRYNEQFF
.,TRBV7-2,TRBJ2-2,17,many,TGTGCCAGCAGCCCAACCGTTATAAGCGGAGCCACCGGGGAGCTGTTTTTT,CASSPTVISGATGELFF
.,TRBV28,TRBJ1-2,13,few,TGTGCCAGCAGTCGCGCAGGGTACTATGGCTACACCTTC,CASSRAGYYGYTF
TRBD1,TRBV20-1,TRBJ2-3,14,.,TGCAGTGCGAGGACAGGGGCCTCCACAGATACGCAGTATTTT,CSARTGASTDTQYF
TRBD2,TRBV3-1,TRBJ2-3,15,many,TGTGCCAGCAGCCAAACTAGCGCGAGCACAGATACGCAGTATTTT,CASSQTSASTDTQYF
.,TRBV6-5,TRBJ2-2,12,.,TGTACCTGCGAAGGCCCTACCGGGGAGCTGTTTTTT,CTCEGPTGELFF
TRBD1,TRBV5-1,TRBJ1-4,14,many,TGCGCCAGCAGCTCGGACAGGGGAAATGAAAAACTGTTTTTT,CASSSDRGNEKLFF
.,TRBV6-5,TRBJ2-7,16,many,TGTGCCAGCAGTTACAAACCCGCGGTCAGGGGCTACGAGCAGTACTTC,CASSYKPAVRGYEQYF
TRBD1,TRBV5-1,TRBJ2-1,18,few,TGCGCCAGCAGCTTGAGGTCATCCGGACAGGGGGCGGGCAATGAGCAGTTCTTC,CASSLRSSGQGAGNEQFF
.,TRBV7-8,TRBJ1-1,14,many,TGTGCCAGCGCCTTCACCGCCGGGAACACTGAAGCTTTCTTT,CASAFTAGNTEAFF
TRBD2,TRBV6-1,TRBJ2-3,14,.,TGTGCCAGCAGTGAAGGCGGGGGGCCAGATACGCAGTATTTT,CASSEGGGPDTQYF
TRBD2,TRBV7-8,TRBJ2-7,16,few,TGTGCCAGCAGTTCCGGACTAGCGGGCCTTTTCGAGCGGCAGTACTTC,CASSSGLAGLFERQYF
.,TRBV5-1,TRBJ1-1,14,many,TGCGCCAGCAGCTTGGGTGCGGAAAACACTGAAGCTTTCTTT,CASSLGAENTEAFF
.,TRBV5-1,TRBJ1-1,15,.,TGCGCCAGCAGCTTGGTTGTGGGGCTGAACACTGAAGCTTTCTTT,CASSLVVGLNTEAFF
TRBD2,TRBV9,TRBJ2-1,13,once,TGTGCCAGCAGCGCCGGGGGGACTGCCGAGCAGTTCTTC,CASSAGGTAEQFF
TRBD1,TRBV20-1,TRBJ2-7,13,.,TGCAGTGCCGAGGGACAGGGGCTCCACGAGCAGTACTTC,CSAEGQGLHEQYF
.,TRBV7-9,TRBJ2-1,11,many,TGTGCCAGCAGCTTAGGACGGGAGCAGTTCTTC,CASSLGREQFF
.,TRBV3-1,TRBJ1-1,14,many,TGTGCCAGCAGCCAAGCAGCCGGGGTAACTGAAGCTTTCTTT,CASSQAAGVTEAFF
.,TRBV24-1,TRBJ1-6,13,many,TGTGCCACCAGCGCGTCTAGGGATTCACCCCTCCACTTT,CATSASRDSPLHF
.,TRBV12-3/TRBV12-4,TRBJ2-1,19,.,TGTGCCTGCAGTTTATCTAACACGTGGCTAGCGAACTCCTACAATGAGCAGTTCTTC,CACSLSNTWLANSYNEQFF
.,TRBV5-5,TRBJ2-2,16,.,TGTGCCAGCAGCTTTCCAGGGCCTACGAGCACCGGGGAGCTGTTTTTT,CASSFPGPTSTGELFF
TRBD1,TRBV5-1,TRBJ2-3,14,few,TGCGCCAGCAGCTACCGGGACAGGACAGATACGCAGTATTTT,CASSYRDRTDTQYF
.,TRBV5-1,TRBJ2-7,13,.,TGCGCCAGCAGCTTGGAGGGTTTAGACGAGCAGTACTTC,CASSLEGLDEQYF
.,TRBV7-9,TRBJ2-3,14,many,TGTGCCAGCACCCTAACGCAAAATACAGATACGCAGTATTTT,CASTLTQNTDTQYF
.,TRBV5-1,TRBJ2-7,14,.,TGCGCCAGCAGCCCTCGGGGCAGGGCCTACGAGCAGTACTTC,CASSPRGRAYEQYF
TRBD1,TRBV5-1,TRBJ1-1,15,few,TGCGCCAGCAGCTTATCGACAGGGGGTAACACTGAAGCTTTCTTT,CASSLSTGGNTEAFF
.,TRBV20-1,TRBJ2-7,14,few,TGCAGTGCTAGGGCTCGGTTAACTGACTACGAGCAGTACTTC,CSARARLTDYEQYF
.,TRBV5-5,TRBJ1-5,15,.,TGTGCCAGCAGCTTGGGAGGGGCAAGCAATCGGCCCCAGCATTTT,CASSLGGASNRPQHF
.,TRBV20-1,TRBJ2-7,17,few,TGCAGTGCTAGATCCCGGGGTAGCGGAATGGATGTCTACGAGCAGTACTTC,CSARSRGSGMDVYEQYF
.,TRBV28,TRBJ2-2,15,.,TGTGCCAGCAGTGGCGGGGCAAAAAACACCGGGGAGCTGTTTTTT,CASSGGAKNTGELFF
.,TRBV7-6,TRBJ1-1,13,.,TGTGCCAGCAGCCGCGAGATTCAGTCTGAAGCTTTCTTT,CASSREIQSEAFF
.,TRBV7-3,TRBJ1-1,14,.,TGTGCCAGCAGCCAGCAGGGAGGGTATACTGAAGCTTTCTTT,CASSQQGGYTEAFF
.,TRBV7-2,TRBJ2-5,14,.,TGTGCCAGCAGCTACGGACTGCTCCAAGAGACCCAGTACTTC,CASSYGLLQETQYF
TRBD1,TRBV2,TRBJ1-2,13,many,TGTGCCAGCAGCGACAGGGTAGGATATGGCTACACCTTC,CASSDRVGYGYTF
.,TRBV12-3/TRBV12-4,TRBJ1-2,16,many,TGTGCCAGCAGTCCTTTTCGAGGGAAGGGGAACTATGGCTACACCTTC,CASSPFRGKGNYGYTF
.,TRBV9,TRBJ2-1,14,many,TGTGCCAGCAGCGTAGAAACGGGGTACAATGAGCAGTTCTTC,CASSVETGYNEQFF
.,TRBV5-5,TRBJ1-1,11,many,TGTGCCAGCAGCTTGTTTGGGCAAGCTTTCTTT,CASSLFGQAFF
TRBD1,TRBV5-1,TRBJ2-7,14,.,TGCGCCAGCAGCGTCGGGACAGGGGCCTACGAGCAGTACTTC,CASSVGTGAYEQYF
.,TRBV29-1,TRBJ2-7,15,.,TGCAGCGTTGAAGATCTAAAGCAGACTCGCGGAGAGCAGTACTTC,CSVEDLKQTRGEQYF
.,TRBV2,TRBJ2-7,13,.,TGTGCCAGCAGTGCAGGGGCATCCTACGAGCAGTACTTC,CASSAGASYEQYF